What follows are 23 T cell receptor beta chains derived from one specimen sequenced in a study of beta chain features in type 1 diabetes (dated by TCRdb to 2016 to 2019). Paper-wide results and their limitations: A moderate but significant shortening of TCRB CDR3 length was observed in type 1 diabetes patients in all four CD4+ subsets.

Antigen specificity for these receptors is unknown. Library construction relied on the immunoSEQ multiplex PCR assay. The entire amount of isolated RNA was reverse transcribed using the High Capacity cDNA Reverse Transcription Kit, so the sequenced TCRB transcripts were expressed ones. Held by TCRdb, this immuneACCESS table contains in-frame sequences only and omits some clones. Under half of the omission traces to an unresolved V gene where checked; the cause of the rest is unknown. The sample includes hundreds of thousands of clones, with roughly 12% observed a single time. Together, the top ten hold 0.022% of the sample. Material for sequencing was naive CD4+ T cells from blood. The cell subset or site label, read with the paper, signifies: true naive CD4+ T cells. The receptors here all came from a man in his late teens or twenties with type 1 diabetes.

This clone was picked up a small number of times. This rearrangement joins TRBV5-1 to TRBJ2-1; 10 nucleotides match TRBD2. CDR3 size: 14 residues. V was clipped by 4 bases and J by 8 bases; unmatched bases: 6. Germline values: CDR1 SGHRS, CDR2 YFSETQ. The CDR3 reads CASSVTGTSDEQFF. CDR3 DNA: TGCGCCAGCAGCGTAACCGGGACTAGCGATGAGCAGTTCTTC. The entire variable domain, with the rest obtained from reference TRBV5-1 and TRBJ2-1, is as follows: KAGVTQTPRYLIKTRGQQVTLSCSPISGHRSVSWYQQTPGQGLQFLFEYFSETQRNKGNFPGRFSGRQFSNSRSEMNVSTLELGDSALYLCASSVTGTSDEQFFGPGTRLTVL.

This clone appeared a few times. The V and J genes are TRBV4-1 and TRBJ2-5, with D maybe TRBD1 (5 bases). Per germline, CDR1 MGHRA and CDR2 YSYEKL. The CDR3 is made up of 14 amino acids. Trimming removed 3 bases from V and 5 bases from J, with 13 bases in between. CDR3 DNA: TGCGCCAGCAGCCAGCCCAGGGATGGGGAGACCCAGTACTTC. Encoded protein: CASSQPRDGETQYF.

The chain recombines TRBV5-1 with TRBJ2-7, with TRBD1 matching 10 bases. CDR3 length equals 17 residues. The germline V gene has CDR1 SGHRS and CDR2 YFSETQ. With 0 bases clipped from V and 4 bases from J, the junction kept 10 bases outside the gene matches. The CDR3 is CASSLDNRTGGDYEQYF. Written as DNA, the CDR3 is TGCGCCAGCAGCTTGGACAACCGGACAGGGGGAGATTACGAGCAGTACTTC.

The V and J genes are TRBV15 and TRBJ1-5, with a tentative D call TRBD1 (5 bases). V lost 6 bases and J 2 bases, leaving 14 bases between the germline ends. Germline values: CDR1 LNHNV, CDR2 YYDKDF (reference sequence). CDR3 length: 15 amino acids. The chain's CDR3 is CATSKARAGNQPQHF. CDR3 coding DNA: TGTGCCACCAGTAAAGCCAGGGCCGGCAATCAGCCCCAGCATTTT.

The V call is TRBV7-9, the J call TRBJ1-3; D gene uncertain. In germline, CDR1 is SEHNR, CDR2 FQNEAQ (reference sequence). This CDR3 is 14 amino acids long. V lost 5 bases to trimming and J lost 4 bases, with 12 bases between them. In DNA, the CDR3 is TGTGCCAGCAGCACACCTGCTGAGGGAAACACCATATATTTT. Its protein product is CASSTPAEGNTIYF.

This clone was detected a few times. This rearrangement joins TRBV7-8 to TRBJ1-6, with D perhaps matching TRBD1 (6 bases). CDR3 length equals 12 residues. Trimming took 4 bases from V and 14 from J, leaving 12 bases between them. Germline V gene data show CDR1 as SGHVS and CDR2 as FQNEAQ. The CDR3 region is CASSWRGASLHF. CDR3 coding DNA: TGTGCCAGCAGCTGGAGGGGGGCCTCCCTCCACTTT.

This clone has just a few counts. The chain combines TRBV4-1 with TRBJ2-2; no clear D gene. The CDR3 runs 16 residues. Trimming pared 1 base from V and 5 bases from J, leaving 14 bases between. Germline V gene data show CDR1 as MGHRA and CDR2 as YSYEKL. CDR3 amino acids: CASSQVRARGTGELFF. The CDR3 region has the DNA TGCGCCAGCAGCCAAGTCCGGGCCCGTGGGACCGGGGAGCTGTTTTTT.

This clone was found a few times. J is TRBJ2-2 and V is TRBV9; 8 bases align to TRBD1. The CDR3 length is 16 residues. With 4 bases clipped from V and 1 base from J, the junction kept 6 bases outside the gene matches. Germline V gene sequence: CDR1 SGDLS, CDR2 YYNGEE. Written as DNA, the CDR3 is TGTGCCAGCAGCCCTTGGACAGGGTGGAACACCGGGGAGCTGTTTTTT. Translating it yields CASSPWTGWNTGELFF.

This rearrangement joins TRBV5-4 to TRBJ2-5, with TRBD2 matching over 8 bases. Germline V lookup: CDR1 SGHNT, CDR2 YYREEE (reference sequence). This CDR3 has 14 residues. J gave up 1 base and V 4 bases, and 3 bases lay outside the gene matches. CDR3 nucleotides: TGTGCCAGCAGCCGGAGCGGGGGCCAAGAGACCCAGTACTTC. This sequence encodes CASSRSGGQETQYF.

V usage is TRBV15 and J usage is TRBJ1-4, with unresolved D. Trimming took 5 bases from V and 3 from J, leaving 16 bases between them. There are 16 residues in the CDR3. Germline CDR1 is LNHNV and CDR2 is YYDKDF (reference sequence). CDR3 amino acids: CATSGALVGSNEKLFF. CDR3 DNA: TGTGCCACCAGCGGCGCATTGGTGGGGTCTAATGAAAAACTGTTTTTT.

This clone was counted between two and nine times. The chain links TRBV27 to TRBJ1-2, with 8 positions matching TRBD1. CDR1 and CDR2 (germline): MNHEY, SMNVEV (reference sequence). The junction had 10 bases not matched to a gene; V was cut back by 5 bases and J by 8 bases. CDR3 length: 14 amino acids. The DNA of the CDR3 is TGTGCCAGCAGTCCCGGACAGGGCGTGTGGGGCTACACCTTC. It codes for CASSPGQGVWGYTF.

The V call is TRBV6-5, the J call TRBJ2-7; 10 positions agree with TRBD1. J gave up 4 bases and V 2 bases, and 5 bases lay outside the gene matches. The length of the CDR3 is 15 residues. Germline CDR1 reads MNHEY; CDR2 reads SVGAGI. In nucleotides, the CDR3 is TGTGCCAGCAGTTACCAACGGGACAGGGGATACGAGCAGTACTTC. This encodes CASSYQRDRGYEQYF.

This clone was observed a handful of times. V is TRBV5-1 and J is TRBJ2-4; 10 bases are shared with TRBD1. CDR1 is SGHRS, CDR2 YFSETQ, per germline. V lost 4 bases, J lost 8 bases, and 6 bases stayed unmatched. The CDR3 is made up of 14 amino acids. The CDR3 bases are TGCGCCAGCAGCCCGGGACAGGGGTGGGACATTCAGTACTTC. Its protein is CASSPGQGWDIQYF.

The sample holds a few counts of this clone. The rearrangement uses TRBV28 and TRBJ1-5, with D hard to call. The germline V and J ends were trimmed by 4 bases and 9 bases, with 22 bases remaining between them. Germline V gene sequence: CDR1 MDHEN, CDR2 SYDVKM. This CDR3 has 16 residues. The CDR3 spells CASSSGVGGILRPQHF. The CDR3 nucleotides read TGTGCCAGCAGTTCCGGAGTGGGTGGCATCCTCCGGCCCCAGCATTTT.

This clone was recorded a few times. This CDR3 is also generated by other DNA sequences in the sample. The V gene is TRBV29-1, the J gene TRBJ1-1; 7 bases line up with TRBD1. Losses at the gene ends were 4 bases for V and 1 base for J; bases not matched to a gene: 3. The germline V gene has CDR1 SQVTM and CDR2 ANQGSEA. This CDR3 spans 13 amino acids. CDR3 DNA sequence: TGCAGCGTTGTGGGACAGACGAACACTGAAGCTTTCTTT. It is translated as CSVVGQTNTEAFF. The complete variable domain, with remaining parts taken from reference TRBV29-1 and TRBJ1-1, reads SAVISQKPSRDICQRGTSLTIQCQVDSQVTMMFWYRQQPGQSLTLIATANQGSEATYESGFVIDKFPISRPNLTFSTLTVSNMSPEDSSIYLCSVVGQTNTEAFFGQGTRLTVV.

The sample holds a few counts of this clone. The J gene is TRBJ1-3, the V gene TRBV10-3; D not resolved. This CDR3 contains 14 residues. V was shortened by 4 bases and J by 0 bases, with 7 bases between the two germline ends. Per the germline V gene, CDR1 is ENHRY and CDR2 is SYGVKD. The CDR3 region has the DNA TGTGCCATCAGTGGGGGAGACTCTGGAAACACCATATATTTT. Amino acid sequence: CAISGGDSGNTIYF.

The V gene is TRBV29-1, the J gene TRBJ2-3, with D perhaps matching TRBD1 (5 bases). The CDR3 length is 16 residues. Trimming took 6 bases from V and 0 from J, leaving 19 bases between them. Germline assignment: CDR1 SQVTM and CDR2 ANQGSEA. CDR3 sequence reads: CSVERGSPPSTDTQYF. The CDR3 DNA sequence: TGCAGCGTCGAAAGGGGCAGTCCTCCTAGCACAGATACGCAGTATTTT.

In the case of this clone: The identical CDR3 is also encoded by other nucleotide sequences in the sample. The CDR3 sequence: CAWSVVRNTEAFF. The CDR3 nucleotides read TGTGCCTGGAGTGTGGTCCGAAACACTGAAGCTTTCTTT. The chain carries TRBV30 and TRBJ1-1; no clear D. Germline-derived CDR1 and CDR2 are GTSNPN and SVGIG (reference sequence). V lost 0 bases to trimming and J lost 2 bases, with 7 bases between them. The CDR3 has 13 residues. Using reference TRBV30 and TRBJ1-1 for the parts outside the CDR3, the full variable domain is SQTIHQWPATLVQPVGSPLSLECTVEGTSNPNLYWYRQAAGRGLQLLFYSVGIGQISSEVPQNLSASRPQDRQFILSSKKLLLSDSGFYLCAWSVVRNTEAFFGQGTRLTVV.

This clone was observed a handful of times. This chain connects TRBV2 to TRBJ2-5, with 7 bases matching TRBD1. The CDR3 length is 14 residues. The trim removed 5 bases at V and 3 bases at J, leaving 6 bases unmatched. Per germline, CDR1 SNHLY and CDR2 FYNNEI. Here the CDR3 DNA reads TGTGCCAGCAGTACCGGGACAGAAGAAGAGACCCAGTACTTC. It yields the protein CASSTGTEEETQYF.

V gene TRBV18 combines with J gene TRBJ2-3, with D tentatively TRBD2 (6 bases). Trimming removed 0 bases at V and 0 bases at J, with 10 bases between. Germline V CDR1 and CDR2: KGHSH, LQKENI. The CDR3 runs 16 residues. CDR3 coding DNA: TGTGCCAGCTCACCACCGGGGCGGGGAAGCACAGATACGCAGTATTTT. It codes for CASSPPGRGSTDTQYF.

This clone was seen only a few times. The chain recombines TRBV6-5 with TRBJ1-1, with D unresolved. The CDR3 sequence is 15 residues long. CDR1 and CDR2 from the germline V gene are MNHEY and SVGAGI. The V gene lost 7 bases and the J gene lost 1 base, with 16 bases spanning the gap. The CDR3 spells CASTLAYLGNTEAFF. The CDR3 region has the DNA TGTGCCAGCACACTGGCCTACCTGGGGAACACTGAAGCTTTCTTT.

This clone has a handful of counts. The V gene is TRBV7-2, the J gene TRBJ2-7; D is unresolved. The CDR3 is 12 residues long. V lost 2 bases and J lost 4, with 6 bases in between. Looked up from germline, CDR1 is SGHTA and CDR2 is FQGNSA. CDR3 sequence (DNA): TGTGCCAGCAGCTTATTAGGTTACGAGCAGTACTTC. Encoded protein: CASSLLGYEQYF.

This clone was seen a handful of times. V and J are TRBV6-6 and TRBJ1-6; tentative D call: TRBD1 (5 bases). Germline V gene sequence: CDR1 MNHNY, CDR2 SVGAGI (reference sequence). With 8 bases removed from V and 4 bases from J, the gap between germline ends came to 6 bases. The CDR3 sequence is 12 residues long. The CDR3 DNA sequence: TGTGCCAGCCGGGGGTATAATTCACCCCTCCACTTT. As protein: CASRGYNSPLHF.